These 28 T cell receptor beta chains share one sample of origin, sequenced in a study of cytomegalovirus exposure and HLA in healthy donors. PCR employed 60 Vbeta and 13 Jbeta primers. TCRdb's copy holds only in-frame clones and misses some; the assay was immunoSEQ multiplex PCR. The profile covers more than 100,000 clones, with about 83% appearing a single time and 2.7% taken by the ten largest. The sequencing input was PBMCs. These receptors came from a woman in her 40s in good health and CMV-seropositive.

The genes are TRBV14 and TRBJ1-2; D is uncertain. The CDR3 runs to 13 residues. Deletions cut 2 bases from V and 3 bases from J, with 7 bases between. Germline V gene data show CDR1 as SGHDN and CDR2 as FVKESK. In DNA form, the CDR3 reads TGTGCCAGCAGCCAACAGTTGGACTATGGCTACACCTTC. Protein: CASSQQLDYGYTF.

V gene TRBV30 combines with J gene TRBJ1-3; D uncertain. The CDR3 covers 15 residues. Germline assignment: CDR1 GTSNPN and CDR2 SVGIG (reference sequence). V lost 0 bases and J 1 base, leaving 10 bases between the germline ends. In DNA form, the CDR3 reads TGTGCCTGGAGTGTAGGAGTTCTTTCTGGAAACACCATATATTTT. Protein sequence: CAWSVGVLSGNTIYF.

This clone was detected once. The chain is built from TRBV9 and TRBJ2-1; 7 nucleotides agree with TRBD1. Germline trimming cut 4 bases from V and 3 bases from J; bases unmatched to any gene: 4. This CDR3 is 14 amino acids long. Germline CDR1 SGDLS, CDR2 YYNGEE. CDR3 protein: CASSSRQGYNEQFF. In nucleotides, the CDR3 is TGTGCCAGCAGCTCCAGACAGGGCTACAATGAGCAGTTCTTC.

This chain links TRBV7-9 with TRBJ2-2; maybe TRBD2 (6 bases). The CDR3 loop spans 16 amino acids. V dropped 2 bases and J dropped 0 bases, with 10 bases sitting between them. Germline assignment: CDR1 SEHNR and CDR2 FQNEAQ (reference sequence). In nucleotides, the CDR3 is TGTGCCAGCAGCTTACCGGGGGTAGCGAACACCGGGGAGCTGTTTTTT. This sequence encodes CASSLPGVANTGELFF.

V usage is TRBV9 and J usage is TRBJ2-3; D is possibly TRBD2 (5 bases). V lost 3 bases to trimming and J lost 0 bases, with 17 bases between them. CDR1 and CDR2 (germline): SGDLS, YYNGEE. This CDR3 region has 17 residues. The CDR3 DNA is TGTGCCAGCAGCGCCCTGACTGGACTCACTAGCACAGATACGCAGTATTTT. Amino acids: CASSALTGLTSTDTQYF.

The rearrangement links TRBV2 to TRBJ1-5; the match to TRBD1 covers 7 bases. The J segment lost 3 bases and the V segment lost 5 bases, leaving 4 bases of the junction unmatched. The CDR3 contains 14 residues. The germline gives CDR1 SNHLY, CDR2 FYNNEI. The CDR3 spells CASSKDRTNQPQHF. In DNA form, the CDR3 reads TGTGCCAGCAGTAAGGACAGGACCAATCAGCCCCAGCATTTT.

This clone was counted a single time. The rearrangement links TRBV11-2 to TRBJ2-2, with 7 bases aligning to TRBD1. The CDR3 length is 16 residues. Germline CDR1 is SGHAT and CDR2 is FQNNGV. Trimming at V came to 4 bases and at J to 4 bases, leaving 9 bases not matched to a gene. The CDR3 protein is CASSSHRGSGTGELFF. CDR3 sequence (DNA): TGTGCCAGCAGCTCCCACAGGGGATCGGGCACCGGGGAGCTGTTTTTT. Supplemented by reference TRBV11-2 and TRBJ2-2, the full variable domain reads EAGVAQSPRYKIIEKRQSVAFWCNPISGHATLYWYQQILGQGPKLLIQFQNNGVVDDSQLPKDRFSAERLKGVDSTLKIQPAKLEDSAVYLCASSSHRGSGTGELFFGEGSRLTVL.

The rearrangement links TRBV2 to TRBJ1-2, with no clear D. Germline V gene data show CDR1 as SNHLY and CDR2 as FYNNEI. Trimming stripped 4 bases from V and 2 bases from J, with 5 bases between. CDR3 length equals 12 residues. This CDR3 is CASSGGNYGYTF. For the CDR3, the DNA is TGTGCCAGCAGTGGCGGGAACTATGGCTACACCTTC.

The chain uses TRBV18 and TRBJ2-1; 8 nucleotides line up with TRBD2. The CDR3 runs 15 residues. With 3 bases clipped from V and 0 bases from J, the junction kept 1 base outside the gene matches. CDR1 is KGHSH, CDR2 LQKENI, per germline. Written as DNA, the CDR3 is TGTGCCAGCTCACCCGGGGGGGCCTCCTACAATGAGCAGTTCTTC. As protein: CASSPGGASYNEQFF.

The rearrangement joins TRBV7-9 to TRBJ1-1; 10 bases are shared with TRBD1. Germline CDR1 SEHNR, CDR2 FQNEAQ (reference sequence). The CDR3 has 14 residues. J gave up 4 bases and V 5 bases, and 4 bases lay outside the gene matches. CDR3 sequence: CASSRQGAGTEAFF. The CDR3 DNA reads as TGTGCCAGCAGCCGACAGGGGGCGGGCACTGAAGCTTTCTTT. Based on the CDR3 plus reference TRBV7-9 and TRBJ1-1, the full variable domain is DTGVSQNPRHKITKRGQNVTFRCDPISEHNRLYWYRQTLGQGPEFLTYFQNEAQLEKSRLLSDRFSAERPKGSFSTLEIQRTEQGDSAMYLCASSRQGAGTEAFFGQGTRLTVV.

The CDR3 sequence: CAISESLAGEQTQYF. In DNA, the CDR3 is TGTGCCATCAGTGAGTCTCTAGCGGGAGAACAGACCCAGTACTTC. The V and J genes are TRBV10-3 and TRBJ2-5; 10 bases map to TRBD2. The CDR3 runs 15 residues. Germline CDR1 ENHRY, CDR2 SYGVKD. Germline trimming cut 0 bases from V and 6 bases from J; bases unmatched to any gene: 4.

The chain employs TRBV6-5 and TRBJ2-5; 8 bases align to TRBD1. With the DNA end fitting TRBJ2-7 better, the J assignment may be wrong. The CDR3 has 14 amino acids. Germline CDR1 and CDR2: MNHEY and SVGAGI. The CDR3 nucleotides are TGTGCCAGCACTAGAGACAGGGGATCTTACGAGCAGTACTTC. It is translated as CASTRDRGSYEQYF.

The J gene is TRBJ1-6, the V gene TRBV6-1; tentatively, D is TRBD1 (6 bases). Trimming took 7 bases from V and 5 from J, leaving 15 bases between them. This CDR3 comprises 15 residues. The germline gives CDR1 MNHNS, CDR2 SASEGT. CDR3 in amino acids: CASTKTPGDNSPLHF. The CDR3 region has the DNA TGTGCCAGCACCAAAACACCAGGGGATAATTCACCCCTCCACTTT.

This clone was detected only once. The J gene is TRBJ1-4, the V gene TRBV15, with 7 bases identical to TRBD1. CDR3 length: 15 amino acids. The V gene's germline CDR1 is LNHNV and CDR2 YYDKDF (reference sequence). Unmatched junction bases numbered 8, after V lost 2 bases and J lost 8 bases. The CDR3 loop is CATSRKDRTAEKLFF. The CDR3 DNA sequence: TGTGCCACCAGCAGAAAGGACAGGACGGCGGAAAAACTGTTTTTT. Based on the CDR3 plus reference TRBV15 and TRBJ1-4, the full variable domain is DAMVIQNPRYQVTQFGKPVTLSCSQTLNHNVMYWYQQKSSQAPKLLFHYYDKDFNNEADTPDNFQSRRPNTSFCFLDIRSPGLGDTAMYLCATSRKDRTAEKLFFGSGTQLSVL.

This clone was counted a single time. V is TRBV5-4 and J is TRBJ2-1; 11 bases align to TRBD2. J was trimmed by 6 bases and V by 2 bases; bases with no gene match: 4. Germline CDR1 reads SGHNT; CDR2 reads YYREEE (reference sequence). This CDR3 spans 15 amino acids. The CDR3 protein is CASSFSLAGGNEQFF. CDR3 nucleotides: TGTGCCAGCAGCTTCTCCCTAGCGGGGGGCAATGAGCAGTTCTTC.

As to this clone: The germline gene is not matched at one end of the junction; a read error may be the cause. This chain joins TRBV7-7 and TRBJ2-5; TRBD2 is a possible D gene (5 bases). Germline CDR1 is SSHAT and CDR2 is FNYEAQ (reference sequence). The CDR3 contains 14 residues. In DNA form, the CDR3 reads TGTGCTAGCAGCTTTAGCGAAGGACAAGAGACCCAGTACTTC. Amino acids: CASSFSEGQETQYF.

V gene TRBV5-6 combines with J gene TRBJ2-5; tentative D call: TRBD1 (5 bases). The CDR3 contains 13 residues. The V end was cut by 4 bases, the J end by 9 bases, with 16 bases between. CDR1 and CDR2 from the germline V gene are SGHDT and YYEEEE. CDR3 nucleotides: TGTGCCAGCAGCCCGGACATCCAAGGGGCCCAGTACTTC. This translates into CASSPDIQGAQYF.

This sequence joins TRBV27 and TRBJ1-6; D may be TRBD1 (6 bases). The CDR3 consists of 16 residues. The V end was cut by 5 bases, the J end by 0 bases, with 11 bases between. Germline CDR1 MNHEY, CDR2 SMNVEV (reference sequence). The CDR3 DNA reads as TGTGCCAGCAGTATACAGGGTAGCTCCTATAATTCACCCCTCCACTTT. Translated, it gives CASSIQGSSYNSPLHF.

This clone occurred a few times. As DNA, the CDR3 is TGTGCCAGCAGCCTGAGCGGGCTGGGAACCGGGGAGCTGTTTTTT. This sequence encodes CASSLSGLGTGELFF. The chain joins TRBV5-8 to TRBJ2-2; D might be TRBD2 (6 bases). Germline values: CDR1 SGHTS, CDR2 YDEGEE. V gave up 4 bases and J gave up 5 bases, with 15 bases separating them. The CDR3 has 15 amino acids. Variable domain in full (rest from reference TRBV5-8 and TRBJ2-2): EAGVTQSPTHLIKTRGQQATLRCSPISGHTSVYWYQQALGLGLQFLLWYDEGEERNRGNFPPRFSGRQFPNYSSELNVNALELEDSALYLCASSLSGLGTGELFFGEGSRLTVL.

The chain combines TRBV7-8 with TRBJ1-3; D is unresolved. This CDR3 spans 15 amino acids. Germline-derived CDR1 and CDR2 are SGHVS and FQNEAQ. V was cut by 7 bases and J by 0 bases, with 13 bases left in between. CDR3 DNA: TGTGCCAGCACCTCGGGTCCAAACTCTGGAAACACCATATATTTT. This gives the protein CASTSGPNSGNTIYF.

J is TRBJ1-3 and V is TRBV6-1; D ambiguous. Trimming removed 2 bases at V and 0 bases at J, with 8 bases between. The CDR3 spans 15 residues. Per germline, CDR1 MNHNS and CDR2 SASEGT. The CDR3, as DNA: TGTGCCAGCAGTGAAAGCGTGAGCTCTGGAAACACCATATATTTT. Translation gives CASSESVSSGNTIYF.

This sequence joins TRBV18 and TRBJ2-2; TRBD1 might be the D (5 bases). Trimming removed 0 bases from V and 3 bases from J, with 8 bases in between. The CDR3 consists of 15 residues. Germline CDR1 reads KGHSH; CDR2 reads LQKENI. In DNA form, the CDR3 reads TGTGCCAGCTCACCACCAATCAGGGACACCGGGGAGCTGTTTTTT. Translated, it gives CASSPPIRDTGELFF. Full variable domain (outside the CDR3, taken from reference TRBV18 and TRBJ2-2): NAGVMQNPRHLVRRRGQEARLRCSPMKGHSHVYWYRQLPEEGLKFMVYLQKENIIDESGMPKERFSAEFPKEGPSILRIQQVVRGDSAAYFCASSPPIRDTGELFFGEGSRLTVL.

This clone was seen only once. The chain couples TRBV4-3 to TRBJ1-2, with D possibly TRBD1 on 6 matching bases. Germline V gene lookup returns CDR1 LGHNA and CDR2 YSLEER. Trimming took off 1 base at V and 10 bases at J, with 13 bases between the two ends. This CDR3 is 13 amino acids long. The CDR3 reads CASSQVRQGYYTF. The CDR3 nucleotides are TGCGCCAGCAGCCAAGTGAGGCAGGGGTACTACACCTTC.

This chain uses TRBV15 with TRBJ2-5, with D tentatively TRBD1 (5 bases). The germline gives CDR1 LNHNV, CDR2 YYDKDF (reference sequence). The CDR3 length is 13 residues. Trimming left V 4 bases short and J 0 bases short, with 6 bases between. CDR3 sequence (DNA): TGTGCCACCAGCACAGGGTACCAAGAGACCCAGTACTTC. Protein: CATSTGYQETQYF.

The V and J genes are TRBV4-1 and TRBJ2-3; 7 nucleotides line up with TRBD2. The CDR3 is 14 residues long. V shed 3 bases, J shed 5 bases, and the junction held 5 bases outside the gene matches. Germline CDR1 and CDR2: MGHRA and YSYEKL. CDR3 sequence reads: CASSQGGLEDTQYF. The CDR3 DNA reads TGCGCCAGCAGCCAGGGCGGACTAGAAGATACGCAGTATTTT.

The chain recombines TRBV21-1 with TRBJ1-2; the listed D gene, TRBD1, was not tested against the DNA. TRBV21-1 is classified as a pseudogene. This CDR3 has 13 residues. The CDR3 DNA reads TGTGCCAGCCCTACCTGGCCAGGGGAAGGCTACACCTTC. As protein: CASPTWPGEGYTF.

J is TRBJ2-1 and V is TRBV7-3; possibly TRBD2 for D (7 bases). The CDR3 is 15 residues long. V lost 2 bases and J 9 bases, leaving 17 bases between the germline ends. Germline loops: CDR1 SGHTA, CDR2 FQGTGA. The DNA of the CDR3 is TGTGCCAGCAGCTTATCCGGGGGGCCCTCCTCTGAGCAGTTCTTC. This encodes CASSLSGGPSSEQFF.

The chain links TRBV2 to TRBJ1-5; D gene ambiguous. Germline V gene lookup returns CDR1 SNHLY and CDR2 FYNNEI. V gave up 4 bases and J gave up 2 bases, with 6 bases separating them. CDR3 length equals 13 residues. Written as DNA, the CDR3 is TGTGCCAGCAGTGGGGCTCGCAATCAGCCCCAGCATTTT. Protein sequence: CASSGARNQPQHF.